Each of the 19 T cell receptor beta chains below was sequenced from the same sample in a study of OX40 agonist ivuxolimab in advanced cancers. The data were produced by immunoSEQ multiplex PCR, yet TCRdb's version contains in-frame clones alone and is incomplete. The table lists 35,000 to 40,000 clones, nearly 85% of them singletons. This specimen consisted of CD4+ or CD8+ T cells sorted from blood, obtained in a trial of the OX40 agonist ivuxolimab. These receptors all stem from an adult with an advanced solid tumor such as melanoma, head and neck, liver or kidney cancer.

The rearrangement joins TRBV6-1 to TRBJ2-2; 9 bases fit TRBD2. This CDR3 is built from 14 residues. Germline CDR1 is MNHNS and CDR2 is SASEGT. J gave up 6 bases and V 6 bases, and 5 bases lay outside the gene matches. DNA for the CDR3: TGTGCCAGCAGCGGGACTAGCTTACCCGGGGAGCTGTTTTTT. Translated: CASSGTSLPGELFF.

This clone has only a few counts. J is TRBJ2-7 and V is TRBV30, with 7 positions matching TRBD1. V lost 0 bases and J lost 4; bases outside the gene matches: 9. The CDR3 covers 15 residues. Germline V gene lookup returns CDR1 GTSNPN and CDR2 SVGIG (reference sequence). The CDR3 reads CAWSVGATGWYEQYF. The CDR3 DNA reads TGTGCCTGGAGTGTAGGAGCGACAGGGTGGTACGAGCAGTACTTC.

This clone occurred a few times. The chain is built from TRBV7-8 and TRBJ2-2; a possible D gene is TRBD1 (6 bases). CDR1 SGHVS and CDR2 FQNEAQ come from the germline V gene. This CDR3 region has 16 residues. Trimming shortened V by 2 bases and J by 0 bases, and 10 bases separated the two germline ends. The CDR3 nucleotides read TGTGCCAGCAGCTTAACCGGACAGCCGAACACCGGGGAGCTGTTTTTT. Translation: CASSLTGQPNTGELFF.

This clone occurred a few times. One junction end disagrees with the germline gene, perhaps due to a read error. V and J are TRBV5-1 and TRBJ2-7, with no clear D. There are 13 residues in the CDR3. Germline values: CDR1 SGHRS, CDR2 YFSETQ. CDR3 amino acids: CASRFRPSNEQYF. The CDR3, as DNA: TGCGCCAGCAGGTTTAGGCCCTCCAACGAGCAGTACTTC.

This clone was recorded only once. J is TRBJ2-3 and V is TRBV6-4; a weak D match, TRBD1 (5 bases). Germline lookup yields CDR1 MRHNA and CDR2 SNTAGT. The CDR3 loop spans 15 amino acids. V shed 0 bases and J shed 2 bases, with 9 bases lying between them. The DNA of the CDR3 is TGTGCCAGCAGTGACTCCGCCAGGGACACAGATACGCAGTATTTT. Its protein is CASSDSARDTDTQYF.

This chain uses TRBV5-1 with TRBJ2-3; no clear D. Germline V gene lookup returns CDR1 SGHRS and CDR2 YFSETQ. Trimming cost V 0 bases and J 2 bases, with 16 bases left between them. There are 17 residues in the CDR3. The CDR3 is CASSLALRGRNTDTQYF. DNA for the CDR3: TGCGCCAGCAGCTTGGCCCTACGCGGCAGGAACACAGATACGCAGTATTTT.

The V gene is TRBV5-5, the J gene TRBJ1-2, with 9 bases that match TRBD1. Trimming removed 3 bases from V and 0 bases from J; junction bases left unmatched: 15. Per germline, CDR1 SGHKS and CDR2 YYEKEE (reference sequence). This CDR3 has 19 amino acids. CDR3: CASSSEPGTGTVSNYGYTF. In nucleotides, the CDR3 is TGTGCCAGCAGCTCGGAACCCGGGACAGGGACCGTTTCTAACTATGGCTACACCTTC.

The CDR3 sequence is CASSSLYRVLDQPQHF. CDR3 DNA: TGTGCCAGTAGTTCCCTTTACAGGGTTTTGGATCAGCCCCAGCATTTT. The V call is TRBV19, the J call TRBJ1-5; D possibly corresponds to TRBD1 (6 bases). The CDR3 extends over 16 amino acids. The V gene's germline CDR1 is LNHDA and CDR2 SQIVND (reference sequence). The V end was cut by 5 bases, the J end by 5 bases, with 19 bases between.

The J gene is TRBJ1-1, the V gene TRBV4-1; D is undetermined. The V and J ends lost 1 base and 3 bases respectively, with 18 bases between them. Germline V gene data show CDR1 as MGHRA and CDR2 as YSYEKL. The CDR3 is 17 amino acids. The CDR3 nucleotides are TGCGCCAGCAGCCAAGTGAACCTATTTGTCGGCGACACTGAAGCTTTCTTT. Its protein product is CASSQVNLFVGDTEAFF.

The chain combines TRBV19 with TRBJ1-2; D is unclear. V was pared by 4 bases and J by 8 bases, with 14 bases between. Germline values: CDR1 LNHDA, CDR2 SQIVND (reference sequence). This CDR3 region has 13 residues. DNA of the CDR3: TGTGCCAGTAGTACGACCAGCAGTGGCGGCTACACCTTC. It codes for CASSTTSSGGYTF.

This rearrangement joins TRBV2 to TRBJ2-3; D is possibly TRBD2 (5 bases). The CDR3 has 13 residues. Germline V gene sequence: CDR1 SNHLY, CDR2 FYNNEI. Trimming left V 1 base short and J 8 bases short, with 10 bases between. The CDR3 sequence is CASSEVAGGTQYF. CDR3 DNA: TGTGCCAGCAGTGAAGTGGCGGGTGGTACGCAGTATTTT.

J is TRBJ2-7 and V is TRBV7-6, with TRBD1 matching 10 bases. The CDR3 is 17 amino acids. After removal of 2 bases from V and 6 bases from J, the junction contained 13 bases not matched to a gene. Germline V gene sequence: CDR1 SGHVS, CDR2 FNYEAQ. DNA for the CDR3: TGTGCCAGCAGCTTAAAGGTCGCGGGGACAGGGGTTTCCGAGCAGTACTTC. Protein: CASSLKVAGTGVSEQYF.

The genes are TRBV10-2 and TRBJ1-1; D remains unclear. This CDR3 contains 14 residues. Germline V gives CDR1 WSHSY, CDR2 SAAADI. V dropped 5 bases and J dropped 2 bases, with 12 bases sitting between them. The chain's CDR3 is CASSLGPQNTEAFF. The CDR3 coding sequence is TGCGCCAGCAGTCTAGGACCCCAAAACACTGAAGCTTTCTTT.

J is TRBJ1-5 and V is TRBV28; TRBD1 matches 7 bases. The CDR3 contains 15 residues. Trimming removed 8 bases from V and 0 bases from J; junction bases left unmatched: 7. CDR1 is MDHEN and CDR2 is SYDVKM in the germline V gene. The CDR3 nucleotides read TGTGCCAGCTCCCAGGGGGGTGTTAGCAATCAGCCCCAGCATTTT. Amino acid sequence: CASSQGGVSNQPQHF.

The chain couples TRBV10-3 to TRBJ2-2; D is unclear. Germline V CDR1 and CDR2: ENHRY, SYGVKD. The CDR3 totals 13 residues. V gave up 0 bases and J gave up 6 bases, with 5 bases separating them. CDR3 protein: CAISESWSGELFF. The CDR3 nucleotides read TGTGCCATCAGTGAGTCTTGGTCCGGGGAGCTGTTTTTT.

The chain is built from TRBV5-6 and TRBJ2-2; D unresolved. The CDR3 is made up of 12 amino acids. Germline V gene data show CDR1 as SGHDT and CDR2 as YYEEEE. V lost 7 bases and J lost 5, with 9 bases in between. CDR3 residues: CASQQGTGELFF. In DNA, the CDR3 is TGTGCCAGCCAGCAAGGGACCGGGGAGCTGTTTTTT. The full variable domain, its missing parts supplied by reference TRBV5-6 and TRBJ2-2, is DAGVTQSPTHLIKTRGQQVTLRCSPKSGHDTVSWYQQALGQGPQFIFQYYEEEERQRGNFPDRFSGHQFPNYSSELNVNALLLGDSALYLCASQQGTGELFFGEGSRLTVL.

This chain uses TRBV2 with TRBJ2-2; 10 bases are a match to TRBD2. The ends lost 10 bases at V and 3 bases at J; junction bases unmatched: 11. The CDR3 loop spans 16 amino acids. Germline V lookup: CDR1 SNHLY, CDR2 FYNNEI. CDR3 amino acids: CAITQELAGYTGELFF. The CDR3 nucleotides read TGTGCCATCACCCAAGAACTAGCGGGGTACACCGGGGAGCTGTTTTTT.

The J gene is TRBJ1-1, the V gene TRBV6-1; maybe TRBD1 (6 bases). Germline V lookup: CDR1 MNHNS, CDR2 SASEGT. CDR3 length: 13 amino acids. Deletions cut 2 bases from V and 7 bases from J, with 11 bases between. The CDR3 coding sequence is TGTGCCAGCAGTGAACGAAGGGGGGTTGAAGCTTTCTTT. This translates into CASSERRGVEAFF.

This chain joins TRBV30 and TRBJ1-6; maybe TRBD1 (5 bases). This CDR3 region has 14 residues. V was pared by 0 bases and J by 6 bases, with 9 bases between. Germline CDR1 reads GTSNPN; CDR2 reads SVGIG (reference sequence). The CDR3: CAWSVQTANSPLHF. CDR3 bases: TGTGCCTGGAGTGTACAGACAGCTAATTCACCCCTCCACTTT.